This T cell receptor (beta chain) was found in a study of metastatic and nonmetastatic thyroid tumors. CDR3 length: 14 amino acids. Germline V gene data show CDR1 as MGHRA and CDR2 as YSYEKL. V was trimmed by 0 bases and J by 4 bases, leaving 7 bases between them. TCRdb reanalyzed the PCR reads with MiXCR. This table has 15,000 or so clones, more than 10% appearing once. This clone has ten or more counts. Thyroid surgery was preceded by no treatment in any patient. The chain couples TRBV4-1 to TRBJ1-5, with D unresolved. Sequenced material: blood. This clonotype was sampled from a female donor with papillary thyroid cancer or a benign thyroid nodule (not recorded which). Some clones in this sample may be carry-over from other donors' samples. CDR3 coding DNA: TGCGCCAGCAGCCAAGATCAGATGAATCAGCCCCAGCATTTT. This sequence encodes CASSQDQMNQPQHF.